The clone carrying this TCR beta chain was counted a few times. TCRdb's table, derived via immunoSEQ multiplex PCR, lists solely in-frame clones and lacks some. The table has under 700,000 clones, around 78% seen once. The data stem from a study of shared T cell receptors in the human thymus. Trimming cost V 5 bases and J 0 bases, with 11 bases left between them. The CDR3 is 15 residues long. In germline, CDR1 is SQVTM, CDR2 ANQGSEA. The sample also formed part of further work on human thymus T cells.

The sample taken for sequencing was thymocytes. The chain links TRBV29-1 to TRBJ2-6, with D uncertain. The origin of this receptor is a boy in the first two years of life with a congenital heart defect. Written as DNA, the CDR3 is TGCAGCGTTTTCTATCTGTTCTCTGGGGCCAACGTCCTGACTTTC. It is translated as CSVFYLFSGANVLTF.